These 31 T cell receptor beta chains share one sample of origin, sequenced in a study of T cell changes during pregnancy in multiple sclerosis. Clones were read by immunoSEQ multiplex PCR, and TCRdb kept only the in-frame ones, dropping some. The sample has 46,000 or so clones; 85% to 90% are singletons. The sample consisted of peripheral blood, taken in the second trimester of pregnancy. All receptors derive from a female donor in good health, enrolled as a control in a pregnancy study.

J is TRBJ1-3 and V is TRBV30; D is uncertain. V lost 0 bases and J lost 0, with 6 bases in between. This CDR3 region has 14 residues. Germline values: CDR1 GTSNPN, CDR2 SVGIG (reference sequence). The CDR3 DNA sequence: TGTGCCTGGAGTGTACGACTCTCTGGAAACACCATATATTTT. Residues: CAWSVRLSGNTIYF.

The chain carries TRBV6-5 and TRBJ1-2; D remains ambiguous. Between the trimmed V and J ends, which lost 6 bases and 4 bases, there was a span of 18 bases. CDR1 and CDR2 (germline): MNHEY, SVGAGI. The CDR3 runs 15 residues. CDR3 residues: CASSPLTPSTYGYTF. The CDR3 DNA sequence: TGTGCCAGCAGCCCCCTGACACCTTCTACCTATGGCTACACCTTC.

The CDR3 DNA reads as TGTGCCAGCAGTCCCAGGGAAAGCTCCTACGAGCAGTACTTC. It translates to CASSPRESSYEQYF. The chain recombines TRBV6-5 with TRBJ2-7; maybe TRBD1 (5 bases). Germline CDR1 reads MNHEY; CDR2 reads SVGAGI. This CDR3 region has 14 residues. Deletions cut 5 bases from V and 0 bases from J, with 11 bases between.

The chain recombines TRBV2 with TRBJ2-5; 13 bases match TRBD2. The germline V gene encodes CDR1 SNHLY and CDR2 FYNNEI. The junction had 1 base not matched to a gene; V was cut back by 3 bases and J by 0 bases. The length of the CDR3 is 16 residues. In nucleotides, the CDR3 is TGTGCCAGCAGTGAGGGACTAGCGGGGAACCAAGAGACCCAGTACTTC. Translated, it gives CASSEGLAGNQETQYF.

This clone was seen once. CDR3 protein: CASSDERGPGEQYF. In nucleotides, the CDR3 is TGTGCCAGCAGTGACGAAAGGGGGCCGGGAGAGCAGTACTTC. This chain connects TRBV6-1 to TRBJ2-7, with 7 bases identical to TRBD1. Looked up from germline, CDR1 is MNHNS and CDR2 is SASEGT. The V gene end was trimmed by 3 bases and the J gene end by 7 bases; junction bases not matched to a gene: 9. The CDR3 consists of 14 residues.

The chain joins TRBV5-6 to TRBJ1-1, with D perhaps TRBD1 (5 bases). This CDR3 comprises 17 residues. CDR1 is SGHDT, CDR2 YYEEEE, per germline. Deletions cut 4 bases from V and 3 bases from J, with 22 bases between. The CDR3 protein is CASSQRGGFNGHTEAFF. The DNA for the CDR3 is TGTGCCAGCAGCCAACGCGGGGGTTTTAACGGTCACACTGAAGCTTTCTTT.

CDR3 in DNA: TGTGCCACCAGCACCGAGGGGGACACTGAAGCTTTCTTT. This sequence encodes CATSTEGDTEAFF. This sequence joins TRBV15 and TRBJ1-1, with D perhaps TRBD1 (6 bases). V was trimmed by 4 bases and J by 3 bases, leaving 9 bases between them. The CDR3 length is 13 residues. The germline CDR1 and CDR2 sequences are LNHNV and YYDKDF (reference sequence).

The CDR3 here is CASSLILSGQGGDEQYF. The CDR3, as DNA: TGTGCCAGCAGCTTAATTCTTTCGGGACAGGGTGGAGACGAGCAGTACTTC. This chain links TRBV7-8 with TRBJ2-7, with 9 bases fitting TRBD1. V lost 2 bases, J lost 5 bases, and 13 bases stayed unmatched. The CDR3 runs to 17 residues. The germline V gene has CDR1 SGHVS and CDR2 FQNEAQ.

The J gene is TRBJ1-3, the V gene TRBV9, with D tentatively TRBD1 (6 bases). CDR1 and CDR2 (germline): SGDLS, YYNGEE. This CDR3 region has 18 residues. V was shortened by 0 bases and J by 0 bases, with 16 bases between the two germline ends. CDR3 residues: CASSVAFGGSNSGNTIYF. CDR3 coding DNA: TGTGCCAGCAGCGTAGCGTTTGGGGGCAGCAACTCTGGAAACACCATATATTTT.

In its sample, this clone was seen once. V and J are TRBV29-1 and TRBJ2-1; tentative D call: TRBD1 (5 bases). Germline CDR1 SQVTM, CDR2 ANQGSEA. The length of the CDR3 is 14 residues. The ends were cut back, 1 base at V and 5 bases at J, with 12 bases in the middle. The CDR3 coding sequence is TGCAGCGTTGAAGCCAGGGTGGGTAACAATGAGCAGTTCTTC. Its protein product is CSVEARVGNNEQFF.

The chain combines TRBV7-8 with TRBJ2-1; 12 bases agree with TRBD2. This CDR3 is 15 amino acids long. J gave up 4 bases and V 5 bases, and 3 bases lay outside the gene matches. Germline assignment: CDR1 SGHVS and CDR2 FQNEAQ. CDR3 sequence: CASSIGLAGYNEQFF. The CDR3 region has the DNA TGTGCCAGCAGCATCGGACTAGCGGGGTACAATGAGCAGTTCTTC.

J is TRBJ2-1 and V is TRBV5-1; the match to TRBD2 covers 12 bases. The germline gives CDR1 SGHRS, CDR2 YFSETQ. V trimming: 0 bases; J trimming: 5 bases; junction bases outside the gene matches: 18. The CDR3 has 21 amino acids. The CDR3 reads CASSLGLPIASGRAKNNEQFF. The CDR3 DNA is TGCGCCAGCAGCTTGGGTTTACCCATTGCTAGCGGGAGGGCTAAAAACAATGAGCAGTTCTTC. The entire variable domain, with the rest obtained from reference TRBV5-1 and TRBJ2-1, is as follows: KAGVTQTPRYLIKTRGQQVTLSCSPISGHRSVSWYQQTPGQGLQFLFEYFSETQRNKGNFPGRFSGRQFSNSRSEMNVSTLELGDSALYLCASSLGLPIASGRAKNNEQFFGPGTRLTVL.

This chain joins TRBV6-1 and TRBJ2-3, with D tentatively TRBD2 (5 bases). The CDR3 is 16 residues long. Trimming left V 2 bases short and J 1 base short, with 13 bases between. CDR1 is MNHNS and CDR2 is SASEGT in the germline V gene. CDR3 bases: TGTGCCAGCAGTGAAACGCTAGCACCTGGCACAGATACGCAGTATTTT. Translated, it gives CASSETLAPGTDTQYF.

This clone appeared once. The chain joins TRBV6-5 to TRBJ1-5, with D unclear. This CDR3 has 12 residues. Trimming took 6 bases from V and 7 from J, leaving 10 bases between them. Germline V lookup: CDR1 MNHEY, CDR2 SVGAGI. CDR3 protein: CASSQTGQPQHF. CDR3 DNA: TGTGCCAGCAGCCAGACCGGGCAGCCCCAGCATTTT.

This chain uses TRBV4-1 with TRBJ1-5; no clear D gene. Trimming stripped 0 bases from V and 6 bases from J, with 9 bases between. This CDR3 comprises 14 residues. Per germline, CDR1 MGHRA and CDR2 YSYEKL. The CDR3 region has the DNA TGCGCCAGCAGCCAAGACGGGAGGGCTCAGCCCCAGCATTTT. It encodes CASSQDGRAQPQHF.

This clone was observed a single time. The V call is TRBV4-3, the J call TRBJ2-5; possibly TRBD1 for D (6 bases). The CDR3 length is 15 residues. V lost 0 bases and J lost 5, with 13 bases in between. Germline V gene data show CDR1 as LGHNA and CDR2 as YSLEER. The CDR3 protein is CASSQDRGGLETQYF. CDR3 in DNA: TGCGCCAGCAGCCAAGACAGGGGCGGATTGGAGACCCAGTACTTC.

This clone was seen a single time. The genes are TRBV7-2 and TRBJ1-1; tentatively, D is TRBD1 (5 bases). The CDR3 sequence is 13 residues long. V lost 2 bases and J 5 bases, leaving 9 bases between the germline ends. Germline V gene sequence: CDR1 SGHTA, CDR2 FQGNSA. The CDR3 region is CASSLTGGTEAFF. For the CDR3, the DNA is TGTGCCAGCAGCTTAACGGGGGGGACTGAAGCTTTCTTT.

The V and J genes are TRBV18 and TRBJ2-3, with 7 bases matching TRBD1. This CDR3 spans 14 amino acids. Germline V gives CDR1 KGHSH, CDR2 LQKENI. Trimming cost V 8 bases and J 6 bases; bases outside gene matches: 11. CDR3 amino acids: CASRTGQVSDTQYF. CDR3 in DNA: TGTGCCAGCCGAACCGGACAGGTTTCGGATACGCAGTATTTT.

Only one count was recorded for this clone. The J gene is TRBJ1-1, the V gene TRBV10-2; D call uncertain. Deletions cut 4 bases from V and 6 bases from J, with 15 bases between. In germline, CDR1 is WSHSY, CDR2 SAAADI. The CDR3 runs 14 residues. The CDR3 loop is CASSAWREAPEAFF. The CDR3 DNA follows: TGCGCCAGCAGTGCGTGGCGGGAGGCACCTGAAGCTTTCTTT.

CDR3 coding DNA: TGTGCCAGCAGGACAAAGGCCAGGGATGGCTACACCTTC. This gives the protein CASRTKARDGYTF. The V and J genes are TRBV5-4 and TRBJ1-2; possibly TRBD1 for D (5 bases). This CDR3 is built from 13 residues. V dropped 5 bases and J dropped 6 bases, with 14 bases sitting between them. The germline gives CDR1 SGHNT, CDR2 YYREEE (reference sequence).

The chain carries TRBV4-3 and TRBJ1-6; 7 bases map to TRBD1. This CDR3 has 18 residues. Germline values: CDR1 LGHNA, CDR2 YSLEER. Trimming took 0 bases from V and 14 from J; bases not matched to a gene: 19. The CDR3 bases are TGCGCCAGCAGCCAAGATAAGACAGGGCTACCATATGTGTTAACCCTCCACTTT. This encodes CASSQDKTGLPYVLTLHF.

The rearrangement joins TRBV9 to TRBJ2-7; 10 bases line up with TRBD1. From germline, CDR1 is SGDLS and CDR2 YYNGEE. CDR3 length: 15 amino acids. Trimming at V came to 0 bases and at J to 6 bases, leaving 6 bases not matched to a gene. The CDR3, as DNA: TGTGCCAGCAGCGTAGCTGTTGGGACAGGGGTCGAGCAGTACTTC. It codes for CASSVAVGTGVEQYF.

This clone occurred once. V and J are TRBV19 and TRBJ2-1; possible D gene TRBD2, 5 bases. The CDR3 is made up of 15 amino acids. V was trimmed by 0 bases and J by 5 bases, leaving 11 bases between them. Germline CDR1 and CDR2: LNHDA and SQIVND (reference sequence). The CDR3 loop is CASSIERARNNEQFF. CDR3 DNA: TGTGCCAGTAGTATAGAGCGGGCTCGAAACAATGAGCAGTTCTTC.

This sequence joins TRBV6-1 and TRBJ1-6; TRBD1 matches 7 bases. CDR1 is MNHNS and CDR2 is SASEGT in the germline V gene. This CDR3 comprises 15 residues. The V and J ends lost 1 base and 10 bases, in that order; junction bases with no gene match: 7. The CDR3 DNA reads TGTGCCAGCAGTGAAGAGGAAGGGGGCGTATCACCCCTCCACTTT. It encodes CASSEEEGGVSPLHF.

This chain joins TRBV5-6 and TRBJ2-7; TRBD1 agrees at 10 bases. V lost 2 bases to trimming and J lost 9 bases; unmatched junction nucleotides: 8. This CDR3 region has 14 residues. CDR1 is SGHDT, CDR2 YYEEEE, per germline. CDR3 protein: CASSFGTGARGQYF. The CDR3 bases are TGTGCCAGCAGCTTCGGGACAGGGGCCCGTGGGCAGTACTTC.

CDR3: CSVEELRGSGGYTF. The CDR3, as DNA: TGCAGCGTTGAAGAATTACGGGGATCAGGTGGCTACACCTTC. V gene TRBV29-1 combines with J gene TRBJ1-2, with D unresolved. Germline assignment: CDR1 SQVTM and CDR2 ANQGSEA. The CDR3 extends over 14 amino acids. The V and J ends lost 0 bases and 7 bases respectively, with 15 bases between them.

V usage is TRBV11-2 and J usage is TRBJ2-2; no clear D. V was trimmed by 2 bases and J by 7 bases, leaving 8 bases between them. The CDR3 runs to 13 residues. Germline loops: CDR1 SGHAT, CDR2 FQNNGV. The CDR3 sequence: CASSLRLDGELFF. CDR3 nucleotide sequence: TGTGCCAGCAGCTTAAGACTCGACGGGGAGCTGTTTTTT. Looking up the rest from reference TRBV11-2 and TRBJ2-2 gives the full variable domain: EAGVAQSPRYKIIEKRQSVAFWCNPISGHATLYWYQQILGQGPKLLIQFQNNGVVDDSQLPKDRFSAERLKGVDSTLKIQPAKLEDSAVYLCASSLRLDGELFFGEGSRLTVL.

The chain is built from TRBV4-3 and TRBJ1-2; possible D gene TRBD1, 6 bases. This CDR3 contains 16 residues. Looked up from germline, CDR1 is LGHNA and CDR2 is YSLEER. V lost 2 bases to trimming and J lost 0 bases, with 13 bases between them. CDR3 residues: CASSQQTDSPNYGYTF. In DNA form, the CDR3 reads TGCGCCAGCAGCCAACAGACGGACAGCCCTAACTATGGCTACACCTTC.

This clone appeared a single time. The V and J genes are TRBV7-8 and TRBJ2-3; 8 bases line up with TRBD1. This CDR3 has 14 residues. The germline V gene has CDR1 SGHVS and CDR2 FQNEAQ. The ends lost 5 bases at V and 4 bases at J; junction bases unmatched: 5. CDR3 sequence (DNA): TGTGCCAGCAGCCCCGGACAGGGCGCAGATACGCAGTATTTT. It is translated as CASSPGQGADTQYF.

The chain combines TRBV5-6 with TRBJ1-1, with 8 bases matching TRBD1. Germline CDR1 and CDR2: SGHDT and YYEEEE. V lost 0 bases, J lost 0 bases, and 1 base stayed unmatched. The CDR3 consists of 15 residues. CDR3 residues: CASSLATGVNTEAFF. DNA of the CDR3: TGTGCCAGCAGCTTGGCGACAGGGGTGAACACTGAAGCTTTCTTT.

CDR3 sequence: CASSSRLAGASTDTQYF. In DNA, the CDR3 is TGCGCCAGCAGCTCCCGACTAGCGGGAGCTAGCACAGATACGCAGTATTTT. This sequence joins TRBV4-1 and TRBJ2-3; 12 bases match TRBD2. After removal of 5 bases from V and 0 bases from J, the junction contained 6 bases not matched to a gene. CDR1 and CDR2 (germline): MGHRA, YSYEKL. The CDR3 consists of 17 residues.